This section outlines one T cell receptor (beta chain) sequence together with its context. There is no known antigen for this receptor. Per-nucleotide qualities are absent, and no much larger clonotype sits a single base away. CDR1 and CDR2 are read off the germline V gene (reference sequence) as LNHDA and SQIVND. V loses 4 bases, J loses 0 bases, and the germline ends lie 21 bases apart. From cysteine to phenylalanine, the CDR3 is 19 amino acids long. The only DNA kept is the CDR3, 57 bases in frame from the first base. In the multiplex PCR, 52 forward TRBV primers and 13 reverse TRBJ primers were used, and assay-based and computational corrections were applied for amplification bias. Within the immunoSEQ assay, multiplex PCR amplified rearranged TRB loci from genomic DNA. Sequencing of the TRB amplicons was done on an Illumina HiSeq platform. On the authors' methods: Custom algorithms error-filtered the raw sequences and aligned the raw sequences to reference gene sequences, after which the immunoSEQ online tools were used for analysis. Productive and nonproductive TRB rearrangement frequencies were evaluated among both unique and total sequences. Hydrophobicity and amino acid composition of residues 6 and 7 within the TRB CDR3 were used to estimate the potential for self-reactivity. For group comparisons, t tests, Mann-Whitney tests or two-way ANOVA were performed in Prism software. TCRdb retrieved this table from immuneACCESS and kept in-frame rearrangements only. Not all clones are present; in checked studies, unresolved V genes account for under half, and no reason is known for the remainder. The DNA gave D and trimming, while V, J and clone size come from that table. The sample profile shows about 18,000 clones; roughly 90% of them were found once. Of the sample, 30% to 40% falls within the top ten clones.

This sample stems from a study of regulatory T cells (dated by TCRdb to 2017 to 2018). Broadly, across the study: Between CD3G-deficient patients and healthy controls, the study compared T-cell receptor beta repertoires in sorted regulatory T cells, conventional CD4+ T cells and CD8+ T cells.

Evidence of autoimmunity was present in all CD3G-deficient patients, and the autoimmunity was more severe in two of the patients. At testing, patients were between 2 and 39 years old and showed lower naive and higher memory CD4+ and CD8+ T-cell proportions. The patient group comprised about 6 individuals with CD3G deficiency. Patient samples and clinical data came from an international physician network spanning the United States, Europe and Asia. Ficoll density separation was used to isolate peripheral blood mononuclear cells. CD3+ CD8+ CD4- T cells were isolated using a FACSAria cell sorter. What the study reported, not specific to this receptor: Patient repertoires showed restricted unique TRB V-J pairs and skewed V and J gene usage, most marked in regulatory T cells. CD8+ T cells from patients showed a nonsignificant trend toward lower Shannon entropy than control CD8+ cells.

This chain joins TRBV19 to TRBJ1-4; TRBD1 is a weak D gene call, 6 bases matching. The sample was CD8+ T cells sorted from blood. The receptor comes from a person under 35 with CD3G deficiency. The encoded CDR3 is CASSTNRDTRFATNEKLFF. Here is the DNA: TGTGCCAGTAGTACAAACCGGGACACCAGATTCGCAACTAATGAAAAACTGTTTTTT.